Below are 21 T cell receptor beta chains sequenced from a single sample in a study of shared clonotypes between healthy human individuals. Profiled with immunoSEQ multiplex PCR; TCRdb holds only in-frame clones, not every one. The sample comprises under 2.5 million clones, roughly 90% of which are singletons, and approximately 0.39% rests with the top ten. The sequencing sample was made of naive CD4+ T cells from PBMCs. Subset in this sample: CD45RA+ positively selected. The source is a man younger than 35 in good health. Some clones in this sample may be carry-over from other donors' samples.

This clone occurred once. The rearrangement joins TRBV28 to TRBJ2-2, with a weak D call TRBD1 (5 bases). The CDR3 has 15 amino acids. The ends were cut back, 3 bases at V and 6 bases at J, with 14 bases in the middle. Germline assignment: CDR1 MDHEN and CDR2 SYDVKM. CDR3 nucleotides: TGTGCCAGCAGTTTTGTGCCAGGGCGGCCCGGGGAGCTGTTTTTT. It translates to CASSFVPGRPGELFF.

The V and J genes are TRBV4-3 and TRBJ2-1; weak D call: TRBD2 (6 bases). V lost 4 bases and J lost 9, with 22 bases in between. This CDR3 has 16 amino acids. CDR1 and CDR2 from the germline V gene are LGHNA and YSLEER. DNA of the CDR3: TGCGCCAGCAGCCTCCTCGGAGCCGGCCTGGGGGGTGAGCAGTTCTTC. This encodes CASSLLGAGLGGEQFF.

V is TRBV4-2 and J is TRBJ1-5, with 8 bases fitting TRBD1. The CDR3 loop spans 16 amino acids. CDR1 and CDR2 from the germline V gene are LGHNA and YNFKEQ. The trim removed 1 base at V and 6 bases at J, leaving 8 bases unmatched. CDR3 sequence: CASSQAGGGVSQPQHF. The DNA for the CDR3 is TGTGCCAGCAGCCAAGCAGGGGGCGGTGTTTCTCAGCCCCAGCATTTT.

Worth noting for this clone: This sample also contains other DNA sequences that code for the same CDR3. V and J are TRBV7-3 and TRBJ2-2, with 11 bases fitting TRBD2. Germline loops: CDR1 SGHTA, CDR2 FQGTGA. The trim removed 6 bases at V and 1 base at J, leaving 4 bases unmatched. This CDR3 comprises 16 residues. The CDR3 DNA follows: TGTGCCAGCAGACCCGGGACTAGCGGGAACACCGGGGAGCTGTTTTTT. This sequence encodes CASRPGTSGNTGELFF.

With respect to this clone: Other nucleotide sequences from this sample produce the same CDR3. V and J are TRBV27 and TRBJ2-4; D is unresolved. The ends were cut back, 2 bases at V and 0 bases at J, with 8 bases in the middle. Germline CDR1 MNHEY, CDR2 SMNVEV (reference sequence). The CDR3 totals 15 residues. CDR3 nucleotides: TGTGCCAGCAGTTTAGGGGTTCTAGCCAAAAACATTCAGTACTTC. It yields the protein CASSLGVLAKNIQYF.

V is TRBV7-2 and J is TRBJ1-4; D not resolved. Germline V gene sequence: CDR1 SGHTA, CDR2 FQGNSA. The CDR3 covers 15 residues. V gave up 2 bases and J gave up 6 bases, with 13 bases separating them. The CDR3 region has the DNA TGTGCCAGCAGCTTACTGGGCCGGATAGATGAAAAACTGTTTTTT. Its translation is CASSLLGRIDEKLFF.

The chain combines TRBV29-1 with TRBJ2-2; 7 nucleotides line up with TRBD1. J gave up 4 bases and V 7 bases, and 9 bases lay outside the gene matches. This CDR3 spans 14 amino acids. Germline V gene data show CDR1 as SQVTM and CDR2 as ANQGSEA. The CDR3 bases are TGCAGCGCGAAGGGACAGAGACTCACCGGGGAGCTGTTTTTT. Protein: CSAKGQRLTGELFF.

The chain is built from TRBV6-1 and TRBJ1-4, with D possibly TRBD1 on 5 matching bases. This CDR3 is built from 16 residues. In germline, CDR1 is MNHNS, CDR2 SASEGT. Trimming pared 1 base from V and 4 bases from J, leaving 13 bases between. The DNA for the CDR3 is TGTGCCAGCAGTGAAGTCTGGGGGGGTCTTAATGAAAAACTGTTTTTT. Its translation: CASSEVWGGLNEKLFF.

Worth noting for this clone: Other nucleotide sequences in the sample specify the same CDR3. This rearrangement joins TRBV19 to TRBJ2-1; D gene unclear. Germline V gene sequence: CDR1 LNHDA, CDR2 SQIVND (reference sequence). Trimming shortened V by 6 bases and J by 0 bases, and 0 bases separated the two germline ends. This CDR3 has 11 amino acids. The CDR3 DNA sequence: TGTGCCAGTAGCTCCTACAATGAGCAGTTCTTC. Amino acid sequence: CASSSYNEQFF. Full variable domain (outside the CDR3, taken from reference TRBV19 and TRBJ2-1): DGGITQSPKYLFRKEGQNVTLSCEQNLNHDAMYWYRQDPGQGLRLIYYSQIVNDFQKGDIAEGYSVSREKKESFPLTVTSAQKNPTAFYLCASSSYNEQFFGPGTRLTVL.

The chain is built from TRBV15 and TRBJ2-3; D is unclear. Trimming cost V 3 bases and J 6 bases, with 10 bases left between them. The CDR3 is made up of 13 amino acids. Germline V CDR1 and CDR2: LNHNV, YYDKDF (reference sequence). CDR3 protein: CATSRDGKDTQYF. The CDR3 DNA sequence: TGTGCCACCAGCAGGGACGGTAAGGATACGCAGTATTTT.

J is TRBJ2-1 and V is TRBV11-2; D is perhaps TRBD2 (6 bases). This CDR3 contains 15 residues. In germline, CDR1 is SGHAT, CDR2 FQNNGV. The V end was cut by 3 bases, the J end by 1 base, with 10 bases between. The DNA for the CDR3 is TGTGCCAGCAGCTTGGGGGGAGCGTCCTACAATGAGCAGTTCTTC. Translation: CASSLGGASYNEQFF.

The CDR3 sequence is CASSPDRANEQFF. Written as DNA, the CDR3 is TGTGCCAGCAGCCCGGACAGGGCCAATGAGCAGTTCTTC. This chain joins TRBV7-3 and TRBJ2-1; 8 bases agree with TRBD1. V was pared by 5 bases and J by 6 bases, with 3 bases of the junction left unmatched. The CDR3 is made up of 13 amino acids. Germline loops: CDR1 SGHTA, CDR2 FQGTGA.

The chain links TRBV5-1 to TRBJ2-7, with D tentatively TRBD1 (6 bases). Trimming left V 4 bases short and J 6 bases short, with 20 bases between. Germline assignment: CDR1 SGHRS and CDR2 YFSETQ. The CDR3 is 15 residues long. CDR3: CASSAGVWTAGEQYF. The CDR3 DNA reads as TGCGCCAGCAGCGCCGGGGTTTGGACAGCCGGCGAGCAGTACTTC.

The chain has TRBV12-5 and TRBJ2-3; D is ambiguous. Per germline, CDR1 LGHNT and CDR2 FRNRAP. The CDR3 has 12 amino acids. Trimming left V 2 bases short and J 6 bases short, with 6 bases between. In DNA, the CDR3 is TGTGCTAGTGGTTTGCACTCGGATACGCAGTATTTT. It translates to CASGLHSDTQYF. Supplemented by reference TRBV12-5 and TRBJ2-3, the full variable domain reads DARVTQTPRHKVTEMGQEVTMRCQPILGHNTVFWYRQTMMQGLELLAYFRNRAPLDDSGMPKDRFSAEMPDATLATLKIQPSEPRDSAVYFCASGLHSDTQYFGPGTRLTVL.

The chain employs TRBV28 and TRBJ2-7; TRBD2 agrees at 7 bases. CDR1 MDHEN and CDR2 SYDVKM come from the germline V gene. V shed 7 bases, J shed 4 bases, and the junction held 10 bases outside the gene matches. The CDR3 runs to 14 residues. This CDR3 reads CASTTGGLPYEQYF. The CDR3 nucleotides read TGTGCCAGCACTACCGGGGGGTTGCCATACGAGCAGTACTTC.

V and J are TRBV28 and TRBJ2-5; D call uncertain. The J call may be incorrect, as the DNA end agrees better with TRBJ2-7. CDR1 MDHEN and CDR2 SYDVKM come from the germline V gene. The CDR3 contains 17 residues. This CDR3 reads CASSFRTSTLPPYEQYF. The DNA for the CDR3 is TGTGCCAGCAGTTTTAGAACGAGTACCCTCCCACCCTACGAGCAGTACTTC.

The J gene is TRBJ2-5, the V gene TRBV7-9, with D tentatively TRBD1 (6 bases). Germline V gene sequence: CDR1 SEHNR, CDR2 FQNEAQ (reference sequence). This CDR3 is built from 15 residues. Trimming left V 4 bases short and J 2 bases short, with 14 bases between. The CDR3, as DNA: TGTGCCAGCAGCTCCTCTTTAGGGGGTCAAGAGACCCAGTACTTC. Amino acid sequence: CASSSSLGGQETQYF.

CDR3 DNA sequence: TGCGCCAGCAGCTTGGCCCGTCGGGGCAGGGGGATCAATGAGCAGTTCTTC. This sequence encodes CASSLARRGRGINEQFF. This chain joins TRBV5-1 and TRBJ2-1, with 7 bases lining up with TRBD1. CDR3 size: 17 residues. The junction had 12 bases not matched to a gene; V was cut back by 0 bases and J by 6 bases. Germline CDR1 SGHRS, CDR2 YFSETQ.

The chain combines TRBV6-5 with TRBJ2-3, with 8 bases identical to TRBD2. With V trimmed by 0 bases and J by 2 bases, 1 base remained unmatched. CDR3 length equals 15 residues. Per the germline V gene, CDR1 is MNHEY and CDR2 is SVGAGI. The CDR3 protein is CASSYSSGDTDTQYF. CDR3 sequence (DNA): TGTGCCAGCAGTTACTCTAGCGGGGACACAGATACGCAGTATTTT.

CDR3: CASSLGLGKDTQYF. CDR3 nucleotide sequence: TGTGCCAGCAGCCTCGGACTAGGAAAAGATACGCAGTATTTT. The chain employs TRBV6-5 and TRBJ2-3; 7 nucleotides align to TRBD2. V lost 6 bases and J lost 5; bases outside the gene matches: 8. Germline loops: CDR1 MNHEY, CDR2 SVGAGI. The CDR3 has 14 amino acids.

Points on this clone: This sample includes further DNA sequences coding for the same CDR3. The rearrangement links TRBV10-1 to TRBJ2-7; D is uncertain. V was shortened by 2 bases and J by 3 bases, with 2 bases between the two germline ends. The CDR3 totals 11 residues. The germline V gene has CDR1 WNHNN and CDR2 SYGVQD (reference sequence). CDR3 protein: CASSEGYEQYF. CDR3 nucleotides: TGCGCCAGCAGTGAGGGCTACGAGCAGTACTTC.